This is a list of T cell receptor beta chains from one sample in a study of blood T cell repertoires in COVID-19. Assay used: immunoSEQ multiplex PCR; TCRdb lists only in-frame clones, some missing. The table shows 65,000 to 85,000 clones, with around four fifths occurring only once. The sample consisted of peripheral blood. These receptor sequences come from a man over 45 with active COVID-19. The CDR3 runs from the conserved cysteine through the conserved F or W. D genes are given only for firm matches. A row's size may be missing; if present it is once, few, many or a size class.

>-|-|TRBJ2-3|TRBV3-1/TRBV3-2
TGTGCCAGCAGCCTCCTGGGGGCAACCCATACGCAGTATTTT
CASSLLGATHTQYF
>-|TRBD1|TRBJ2-3|TRBV11-2
TGTGCCAGCAGCTTAAACCATGGAACAGGGGGCGAAGATACGCAGTATTTT
CASSLNHGTGGEDTQYF
>few|TRBD1|TRBJ1-6|TRBV19
TGTGCCACGGGGACAGGGGTGGGTTCACCCCTCCACTTT
CATGTGVGSPLHF
>few|-|TRBJ2-7|TRBV7-3
TGTGCCAGCAGCTCCTCGGCGGTCGGGGGTGAGCAGTACTTC
CASSSSAVGGEQYF
>-|TRBD1|TRBJ2-7|TRBV28
TGTGCCAGCAGCTGGGCAGGACAGGGAGAGGACGAGCAGTACTTC
CASSWAGQGEDEQYF
>once|-|TRBJ2-2|TRBV30
TGTGCCTGGAGTGGCGGGGCTAACACCGGGGAGCTGTTTTTT
CAWSGGANTGELFF
>-|-|TRBJ1-1|TRBV11-1
TGTGCCAGCAGCTTACAGGACTTGACGAACACTGAAGCTTTCTTT
CASSLQDLTNTEAFF
>-|TRBD2|TRBJ2-1|TRBV5-5
TGTGCCAGCAGCTCCATAGCGGGAGGCCTGAATGAGCAGTTCTTC
CASSSIAGGLNEQFF
>once|TRBD1|TRBJ2-1|TRBV20-1
TGCAGTGCTAGTCCGGGACAGGGTAGCAATGAGCAGTTCTTC
CSASPGQGSNEQFF
>few|TRBD1|TRBJ1-5|TRBV10-3
TGTGCCATCAGGTCCGGGACAGGGGTTTTTAGCAATCAGCCCCAGCATTTT
CAIRSGTGVFSNQPQHF
>-|TRBD2|TRBJ2-7|TRBV3-1/TRBV3-2
TGTGCCAGCAGCCAAGACGGAGCGGGAGCCAAATACGAGCAGTACTTC
CASSQDGAGAKYEQYF
>-|-|TRBJ2-3|TRBV3-1/TRBV3-2
TGTGCCAGCAGCCGAGACTTTGATACGCAGTATTTT
CASSRDFDTQYF
>-|-|TRBJ2-3|TRBV6-5
TGTGCCAGCAGTCGTGACACCCCTGGCACAGATACGCAGTATTTT
CASSRDTPGTDTQYF
>-|TRBD1|TRBJ2-3|TRBV7-9
TGTGCCAGCAGCTTAGGGAGGTCCGTGGACAGGGGAATTCATACGCAGTATTTT
CASSLGRSVDRGIHTQYF
>-|-|TRBJ2-2|TRBV25-1
TGTGCCAGCAGTGTGTGGGAGGCGAACACCGGGGAGCTGTTTTTT
CASSVWEANTGELFF
>-|-|TRBJ1-2|TRBV2
TGTGCCAGCAGTGAGGAGGGGCGGGAAGGCTACACCTTC
CASSEEGREGYTF
>-|TRBD1|TRBJ2-1|TRBV7-7
TGTGCTAGCAGCTTATTTCGCTTGGACAGGGTCAATGAGCAGTTCTTC
CASSLFRLDRVNEQFF
>-|TRBD2|TRBJ2-7|TRBV4-1
TGCGCCAGCAGCCAAGGGCTAGCGGGGGGATCCTACGAGCAGTACTTC
CASSQGLAGGSYEQYF
>once|TRBD2|TRBJ2-5|TRBV5-1
TGCGCCAGCAGCTTACCGGGACTAGGGGACGAGACCCAGTACTTC
CASSLPGLGDETQYF
>-|-|TRBJ2-4|TRBV3-1/TRBV3-2
TGTGCCAGCAGCCTATCGACAGAGGGGGACATTCAGTACTTC
CASSLSTEGDIQYF
>-|-|TRBJ2-7|TRBV6-6
TGTGCCAGCAGGGCAGGGTTACTCTACGAGCAGTACTTC
CASRAGLLYEQYF
>once|-|TRBJ2-6|TRBV18
TGTGCCAGCTCACCATCCCCGGAGGGGGCCAACGTCCTGACTTTC
CASSPSPEGANVLTF
>-|TRBD2|TRBJ2-1|TRBV7-6
TGTGCCAGCAGCTTAGTACTAGCGGGGGGAAACAATGAGCAGTTCTTC
CASSLVLAGGNNEQFF
>-|TRBD1|TRBJ2-1|TRBV24-1
TGTGCCACCAGTGGTAGTAGCAGGGGGATCGACAATGAGCAGTTCTTC
CATSGSSRGIDNEQFF
>-|-|TRBJ1-1|TRBV28
TGTGCCAGCAGTTTTCACAGGACGGTGAACACTGAAGCTTTCTTT
CASSFHRTVNTEAFF
>-|TRBD1|TRBJ2-3|TRBV4-2
TGTGCCAGCAGCCAACGGGACAGAAGCACAGATACGCAGTATTTT
CASSQRDRSTDTQYF
>-|-|TRBJ2-1|TRBV3-1/TRBV3-2
TGTGCCAGCAGCCAACTTAGCAATGAGCAGTTCTTC
CASSQLSNEQFF
>-|TRBD1|TRBJ2-1|TRBV3-1/TRBV3-2
TGTGCCAGCAGCGTGACCGGGACAGGGGGATGGTATGAGCAGTTCTTC
CASSVTGTGGWYEQFF
>-|-|TRBJ2-5|TRBV2
TGTGCCAGCGCCAAAGAGGGCCAGTGGGAGACCCAGTACTTC
CASAKEGQWETQYF
>-|-|TRBJ2-7|TRBV7-9
TGTGCCAGCTCGAGGGACACCTCCTACGAGCAGTACTTC
CASSRDTSYEQYF
>-|TRBD2|TRBJ2-2|TRBV19
TGTGCCAGTAGTACTTTCGGACTAGCGGGGGGCCCGAGCACCGGGGAGCTGTTTTTT
CASSTFGLAGGPSTGELFF
>few|TRBD1|TRBJ1-1|TRBV6-6
TGTGCCAGCAGTCCGGGACAGGGAACTGAAGCTTTCTTT
CASSPGQGTEAFF
>-|-|TRBJ1-1|TRBV6-5
TGTGCCAGCAGTAAGGGACACACGAACACTGAAGCTTTCTTT
CASSKGHTNTEAFF
>few|-|TRBJ1-5|TRBV6-5
TGTGCCACCTGGGCAGGGCGGCAGAATCAGCCCCAGCATTTT
CATWAGRQNQPQHF
>-|-|TRBJ1-1|TRBV9
TGTGCCAGCAGCGTTGGGGTCAGCGGCTCGGCTTTCTTT
CASSVGVSGSAFF
>-|-|TRBJ2-7|TRBV21-1
TGTGCCAGCAGCAATTCCGGGACTAGCGACACCTACGAGCAGTACTTC
CASSNSGTSDTYEQYF
>-|TRBD1|TRBJ1-2|TRBV3-1/TRBV3-2
TGTGCCAGCAGCCCTTCAGGGGGGAAAAACTATGGCTACACCTTC
CASSPSGGKNYGYTF
>-|-|TRBJ2-3|TRBV21-1
TGTGCCAGCAGCAAAGCGCTTTTGGAGCGGGAGTACACAGATACGCAGTATTTT
CASSKALLEREYTDTQYF
>-|-|TRBJ1-2|TRBV7-2
TGTGCCAGCAGCTTAACTAAGCAGGGGCGCTATGGCTACACCTTC
CASSLTKQGRYGYTF
>-|-|TRBJ1-6|TRBV4-3
TGCGCCAGCAGCCAAGATACGGGCAGGGGTAATTCACCCCTCCACTTT
CASSQDTGRGNSPLHF
>once|TRBD1|TRBJ2-1|TRBV4-1
TGCGCCAGCAGCCAAGATGACAGGGGGCTGAATGAGCAGTTCTTC
CASSQDDRGLNEQFF
>-|-|TRBJ1-2|TRBV15
TGTGCCACCAGCAGAGCCATAACGGAGGGCTACACCTTC
CATSRAITEGYTF
>-|-|TRBJ1-1|TRBV5-1
TGCGCCAGCAGCACGCCGGACAGTAACACTGAAGCTTTCTTT
CASSTPDSNTEAFF
>-|-|TRBJ2-7|TRBV12-3/TRBV12-4
TGTGCCAGCAGGACGGCGGAGCGCTACGAGCAGTACTTC
CASRTAERYEQYF
>-|TRBD1|TRBJ1-4|TRBV6-5
TGTGCCAGCAGTCCCCAGGGGGCGGGTGAAAAACTGTTTTTT
CASSPQGAGEKLFF
>-|TRBD2|TRBJ2-2|TRBV2
TGTGCCAGCAGTGATTTGGGACTAGCGGTTAACGCGAACACCGGGGAGCTGTTTTTT
CASSDLGLAVNANTGELFF
>-|TRBD2|TRBJ2-2|TRBV24-1
TGTGCCACCAGCAACCGACTAGCGGGGCGGACCGGGGAGCTGTTTTTT
CATSNRLAGRTGELFF
>-|-|TRBJ2-7|TRBV10-3
TGTGCCATCAGTGAGTCCTGGGGTCAGGGCTCCTACGAGCAGTACTTC
CAISESWGQGSYEQYF
>-|-|TRBJ1-1|TRBV12-3/TRBV12-4
TGTGCCAGCCGCTCGGCGGAGAACACTGAAGCTTTCTTT
CASRSAENTEAFF
>-|TRBD2|TRBJ2-3|TRBV5-1
TGCGCCAGCAGTGGAGCGGGGGGCCTTAGCACAGATACGCAGTATTTT
CASSGAGGLSTDTQYF
>-|-|TRBJ1-1|TRBV6-5
TGTGCCAGCGGTTCCGTAGTCAACACTGAAGCTTTCTTT
CASGSVVNTEAFF
>-|TRBD1|TRBJ2-7|TRBV7-9
TGTGCCAGCAGCTCATTTACAGGGGGCAACGAGCAGTACTTC
CASSSFTGGNEQYF
>-|TRBD2|TRBJ2-7|TRBV18
TGTGCCAGCTCACCCGGACTAGCGGGAGTGGAGTACTTC
CASSPGLAGVEYF
>-|-|TRBJ2-3|TRBV5-8
TGTGCCTGCCGTTTGGGGGAGGTCCTTCTTACAGATACGCAGTATTTT
CACRLGEVLLTDTQYF
>-|TRBD2|TRBJ2-2|TRBV5-4
TGTGCCAGCAGCCGGGGGCTAGCGGGAGGCTCCGGGGAGCTGTTTTTT
CASSRGLAGGSGELFF